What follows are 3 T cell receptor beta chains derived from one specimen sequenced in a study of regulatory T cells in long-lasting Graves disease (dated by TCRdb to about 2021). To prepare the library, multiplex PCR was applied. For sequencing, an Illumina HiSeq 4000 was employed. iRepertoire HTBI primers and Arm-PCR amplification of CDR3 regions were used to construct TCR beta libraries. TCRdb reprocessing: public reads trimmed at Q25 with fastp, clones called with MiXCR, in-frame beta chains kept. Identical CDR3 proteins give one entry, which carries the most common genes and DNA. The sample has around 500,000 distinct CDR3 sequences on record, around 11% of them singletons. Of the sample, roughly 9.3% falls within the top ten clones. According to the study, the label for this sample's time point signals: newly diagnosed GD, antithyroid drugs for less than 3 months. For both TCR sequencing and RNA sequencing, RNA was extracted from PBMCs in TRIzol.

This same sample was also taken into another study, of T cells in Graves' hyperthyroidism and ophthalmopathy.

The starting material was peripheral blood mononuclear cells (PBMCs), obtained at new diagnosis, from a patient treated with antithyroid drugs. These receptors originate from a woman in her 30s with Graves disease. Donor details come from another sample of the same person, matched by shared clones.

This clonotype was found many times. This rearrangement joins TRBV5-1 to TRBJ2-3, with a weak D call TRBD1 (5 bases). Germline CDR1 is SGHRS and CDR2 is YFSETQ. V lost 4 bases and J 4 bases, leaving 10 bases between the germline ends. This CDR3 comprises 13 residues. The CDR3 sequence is CASSRQHSDTQYF. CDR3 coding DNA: TGCGCCAGCAGCAGACAGCACTCAGATACGCAGTATTTT.

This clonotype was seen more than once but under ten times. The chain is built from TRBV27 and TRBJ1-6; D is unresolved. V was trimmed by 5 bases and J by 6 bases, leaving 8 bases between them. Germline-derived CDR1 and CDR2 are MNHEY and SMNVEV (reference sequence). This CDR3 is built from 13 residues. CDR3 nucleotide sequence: TGTGCCAGCAGTGGTAATTCTAATTCACCCCTCCACTTT. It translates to CASSGNSNSPLHF.

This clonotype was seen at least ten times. CDR3 protein: CASRRVREGYNEQFF. CDR3 sequence (DNA): TGTGCCAGCAGACGGGTGCGGGAGGGTTACAATGAGCAGTTCTTC. The V call is TRBV27, the J call TRBJ2-1, with TRBD2 identical over 9 bases. Losses at the gene ends were 6 bases for V and 4 bases for J; bases not matched to a gene: 7. CDR1 MNHEY and CDR2 SMNVEV come from the germline V gene (reference sequence). This CDR3 is 15 amino acids long.